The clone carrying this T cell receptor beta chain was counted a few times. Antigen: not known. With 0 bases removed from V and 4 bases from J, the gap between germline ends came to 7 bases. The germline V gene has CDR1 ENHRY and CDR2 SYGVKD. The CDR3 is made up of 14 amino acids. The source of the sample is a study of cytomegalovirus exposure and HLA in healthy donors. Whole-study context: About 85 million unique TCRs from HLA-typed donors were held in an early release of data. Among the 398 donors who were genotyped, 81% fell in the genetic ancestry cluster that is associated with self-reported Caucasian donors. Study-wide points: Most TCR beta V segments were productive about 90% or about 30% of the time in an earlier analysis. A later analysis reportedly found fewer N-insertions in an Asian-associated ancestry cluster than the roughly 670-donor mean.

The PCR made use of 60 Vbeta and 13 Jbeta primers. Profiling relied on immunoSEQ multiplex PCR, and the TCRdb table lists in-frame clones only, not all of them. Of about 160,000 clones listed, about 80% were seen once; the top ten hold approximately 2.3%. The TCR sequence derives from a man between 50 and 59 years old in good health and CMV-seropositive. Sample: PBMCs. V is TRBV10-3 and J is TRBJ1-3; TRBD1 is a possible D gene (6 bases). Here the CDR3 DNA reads TGTGCCATCAGTGAGTCAGGGACAGGAAACACCATATATTTT. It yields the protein CAISESGTGNTIYF.